Listed below are T cell receptor beta chains from one sample, sequenced in a study of Ad26.COV2.S vaccination and SARS-CoV-2 variants. Sequenced by immunoSEQ multiplex PCR; TCRdb stores in-frame clones only, minus some. Of about 430,000 clones listed, approximately 92% are singletons. Sequencing used peripheral blood, obtained in a trial of Ad26.COV2.S vaccine versus placebo. Receptor source: a person between 18 and 59 years old who received the Ad26.COV2.S COVID-19 vaccine or a placebo. The CDR3 runs from the conserved cysteine through the conserved F or W. The D gene is left open where the match is weak. Size is omitted from some rows. Given values are once, few, many or a class for expanded clones.

v_gene,d_gene,j_gene,abundance,CDR3aa,CDR3nt
TRBV24-1,NA,TRBJ1-2,NA,CATSDNTYYGYTF,TGTGCCACCAGTGATAACACCTACTATGGCTACACCTTC
TRBV18,TRBD1,TRBJ1-2,once,CASSPSVQGAYGYTF,TGTGCCAGCTCACCAAGCGTACAGGGGGCCTATGGCTACACCTTC
TRBV7-8,NA,TRBJ2-5,NA,CASSLDRVGEETQYF,TGTGCCAGCAGCTTAGATAGGGTAGGCGAAGAGACCCAGTACTTC
TRBV30,NA,TRBJ2-7,NA,CAWSRQVGAYEQYF,TGTGCCTGGAGCAGACAGGTCGGGGCCTACGAGCAGTACTTC
TRBV7-9,TRBD2,TRBJ2-3,NA,CASVPFSGGAASLYTQYF,TGTGCCAGCGTTCCCTTCTCGGGGGGGGCAGCAAGCTTATATACGCAGTATTTT
TRBV29-1,NA,TRBJ2-7,NA,CSVLIWGLVEQYF,TGCAGCGTCCTAATTTGGGGTTTGGTCGAGCAGTACTTC
TRBV5-1,NA,TRBJ1-1,NA,CASSLAQGSMNTEAFF,TGCGCCAGCAGCTTGGCGCAGGGGAGCATGAACACTGAAGCTTTCTTT
TRBV5-4,NA,TRBJ1-2,NA,CASSPMAGGYGYTF,TGTGCCAGCAGCCCGATGGCGGGGGGTTATGGCTACACCTTC
TRBV4-3,TRBD2,TRBJ2-5,NA,CASSQGLGDRETQYF,TGCGCCAGCAGCCAGGGACTAGGAGACCGGGAGACCCAGTACTTC
TRBV28,NA,TRBJ2-7,NA,CASTLRGTYEQYF,TGTGCCAGCACACTCCGGGGAACATACGAGCAGTACTTC
TRBV11-2,NA,TRBJ2-3,NA,CASSLVNWGFTDTQYF,TGTGCCAGCAGCTTAGTAAATTGGGGTTTCACAGATACGCAGTATTTT
TRBV27,NA,TRBJ2-7,once,CASSVVAAANTYEQYF,TGTGCCAGCAGTGTAGTTGCGGCAGCAAACACCTACGAGCAGTACTTC
TRBV19,NA,TRBJ1-4,NA,CASRTTGRRFEKLFF,TGTGCCAGTAGGACCACAGGGAGGAGGTTTGAAAAACTGTTTTTT
TRBV9,TRBD2,TRBJ2-1,NA,CASQAGTSGINEQFF,TGTGCCAGCCAAGCCGGGACTAGCGGGATCAATGAGCAGTTCTTC
TRBV11-2,NA,TRBJ1-2,once,CASSSDSRRNYGYTF,TGTGCCAGCAGCTCAGACAGCCGGCGTAACTATGGCTACACCTTC
TRBV7-3,NA,TRBJ2-1,NA,CASSPELVKGQFF,TGTGCCAGCAGCCCCGAACTAGTCAAGGGGCAGTTCTTC
TRBV6-5,NA,TRBJ2-7,NA,CASSLAPDRTYEQYF,TGTGCCAGCAGTTTAGCCCCAGACAGGACCTACGAGCAGTACTTC
TRBV19,TRBD1,TRBJ1-2,NA,CASSIDTKTGDYGYTF,TGTGCCAGTAGTATAGACACAAAGACAGGGGACTATGGCTACACCTTC
TRBV5-1,NA,TRBJ1-6,few,CASSLQLDGNSPLHF,TGCGCCAGCAGCTTGCAACTGGATGGTAATTCACCCCTCCACTTT
TRBV5-1,NA,TRBJ2-1,NA,CASSLAEVSSYNEQFF,TGCGCCAGCAGCTTGGCCGAAGTCTCCTCCTACAATGAGCAGTTCTTC
TRBV7-9,TRBD1,TRBJ1-5,NA,CASSLGVGGAYNQPQHF,TGTGCCAGCAGCTTAGGGGTAGGGGGCGCCTACAATCAGCCCCAGCATTTT
TRBV19,NA,TRBJ2-2,NA,CASSFDRFPTGELFF,TGTGCCAGTAGTTTCGACAGGTTTCCAACCGGGGAGCTGTTTTTT
TRBV24-1,TRBD2,TRBJ2-1,NA,CATSDTGLGNNEQFF,TGTGCCACCAGTGACACTGGACTAGGGAACAATGAGCAGTTCTTC
TRBV5-1,NA,TRBJ2-7,once,CASTASQGFEQYF,TGCGCCAGCACAGCCTCTCAGGGTTTCGAGCAGTACTTC
TRBV3-1/TRBV3-2,TRBD2,TRBJ2-2,NA,CASSQANTGTSGRAGGELFF,TGTGCCAGCAGCCAAGCAAACACCGGGACTAGCGGGAGGGCAGGAGGGGAGCTGTTTTTT
TRBV19,NA,TRBJ2-7,NA,CASSLDRRYEQYF,TGTGCCAGTAGTCTAGACAGGCGCTACGAGCAGTACTTC
TRBV7-2,NA,TRBJ1-5,NA,CASSLVQGSNQPQHF,TGTGCCAGCAGCTTAGTTCAGGGTAGCAATCAGCCCCAGCATTTT
TRBV7-2,TRBD2,TRBJ2-7,NA,CASSSEGLAGVEQYF,TGTGCCAGCAGCTCAGAAGGACTAGCGGGTGTCGAGCAGTACTTC
TRBV9,NA,TRBJ1-4,few,CASSEAGRTSDLATNEKLFF,TGTGCCAGCAGCGAGGCAGGAAGGACATCCGACCTTGCAACTAATGAAAAACTGTTTTTT
TRBV19,TRBD2,TRBJ2-7,NA,CASSTTPGLAARAYEQYF,TGTGCCAGTAGTACCACTCCGGGACTAGCGGCAAGAGCCTACGAGCAGTACTTC
TRBV4-3,TRBD2,TRBJ2-3,NA,CASSQTSGRTSADTQYF,TGCGCCAGCAGCCAAACTAGCGGGAGGACCTCGGCGGATACGCAGTATTTT
TRBV7-6,TRBD1,TRBJ1-1,NA,CASSLGGTGGVNTEAFF,TGTGCCAGCAGCTTAGGAGGGACAGGGGGTGTTAACACTGAAGCTTTCTTT
TRBV15,NA,TRBJ1-1,NA,CATGRSRQVNTEAFF,TGTGCCACCGGAAGGTCGAGACAGGTGAACACTGAAGCTTTCTTT
TRBV14,NA,TRBJ2-6,NA,CASSQWGRGANVLTF,TGTGCCAGCAGCCAATGGGGACGGGGGGCCAACGTCCTGACTTTC
TRBV9,NA,TRBJ1-2,NA,CASSPTGLGFGYTF,TGTGCCAGCAGCCCCACCGGGTTGGGTTTCGGCTACACCTTC
TRBV3-1/TRBV3-2,NA,TRBJ1-6,NA,CAIRRFNNSPLHF,TGTGCCATCAGGAGATTCAATAATTCACCCCTCCACTTT
TRBV30,NA,TRBJ2-2,NA,CAWSVEVTSNTGELFF,TGTGCCTGGAGTGTAGAGGTCACTTCGAACACCGGGGAGCTGTTTTTT
TRBV5-4,TRBD2,TRBJ2-1,NA,CASSLSSGSYNEQFF,TGTGCCAGCAGCTTGTCTAGCGGGAGTTACAATGAGCAGTTCTTC
TRBV27,NA,TRBJ2-2,NA,CASSFDGPGGYTGELFF,TGTGCCAGCAGTTTCGACGGACCTGGGGGGTATACCGGGGAGCTGTTTTTT
TRBV4-1,TRBD2,TRBJ2-2,NA,CASSQAIAGAGELFF,TGCGCCAGCAGCCAAGCAATAGCGGGAGCCGGGGAGCTGTTTTTT
TRBV30,NA,TRBJ1-2,NA,CAWTLGGANYGYTF,TGTGCCTGGACCCTGGGTGGGGCTAACTATGGCTACACCTTC
TRBV7-9,NA,TRBJ1-4,NA,CASSATANNEKLFF,TGTGCCAGCAGCGCGACGGCAAATAATGAAAAACTGTTTTTT
TRBV7-2,NA,TRBJ1-2,once,CASSLYRTKARGYTF,TGTGCCAGCAGCTTGTATCGGACCAAAGCCCGGGGCTACACCTTC
TRBV27,TRBD1,TRBJ1-6,few,CASSLTDRVGSPLHF,TGTGCCAGCAGTTTAACGGACAGGGTCGGTTCACCCCTCCACTTT
TRBV14,TRBD2,TRBJ2-2,NA,CASSQVIGGNGELFF,TGTGCCAGCAGCCAAGTCATCGGGGGGAACGGGGAGCTGTTTTTT
TRBV11-3,TRBD1,TRBJ2-1,once,CASSPADRGLNEQFF,TGTGCCAGCAGCCCGGCGGACAGGGGGCTGAATGAGCAGTTCTTC
TRBV5-1,TRBD1,TRBJ2-5,NA,CASSLAGTGETETQYF,TGCGCCAGCAGCTTGGCCGGGACAGGGGAGACAGAGACCCAGTACTTC
TRBV7-2,TRBD2,TRBJ2-7,few,CASSLLASGRYEQYF,TGTGCCAGCAGCTTACTTGCTAGCGGGAGGTACGAGCAGTACTTC
TRBV6-5,TRBD2,TRBJ2-7,NA,CASSSAGGREQYF,TGTGCCAGCAGTTCGGCGGGAGGACGGGAGCAGTACTTC
TRBV5-6,NA,TRBJ1-1,NA,CASSLGIGYTEAFF,TGTGCCAGCAGCTTGGGGATCGGCTACACTGAAGCTTTCTTT
TRBV7-9,TRBD2,TRBJ2-2,NA,CASSGAGAGELFF,TGTGCCAGCAGCGGAGCGGGGGCCGGGGAGCTGTTTTTT
TRBV7-7,TRBD2,TRBJ2-1,NA,CASRVSGSGYYNEQFF,TGTGCCAGCAGGGTTAGCGGGAGCGGTTACTACAATGAGCAGTTCTTC
TRBV29-1,TRBD2,TRBJ2-7,NA,CSVEGSRESDEQYF,TGCAGCGTTGAAGGTTCGCGGGAGAGCGACGAGCAGTACTTC
TRBV6-5,NA,TRBJ2-1,NA,CASRTGTNSYNEQFF,TGTGCCAGCAGGACCGGGACAAACTCCTACAATGAGCAGTTCTTC
TRBV4-3,NA,TRBJ2-2,NA,CASSQERFGVGELFF,TGCGCCAGCAGCCAAGAGAGGTTCGGGGTCGGGGAGCTGTTTTTT
TRBV4-1,TRBD2,TRBJ2-1,NA,CASSQIAGRYNEQFF,TGCGCCAGCAGCCAAATAGCGGGACGGTATAATGAGCAGTTCTTC
TRBV3-1/TRBV3-2,TRBD2,TRBJ2-1,NA,CASSQESLAGYNEQFF,TGTGCCAGCAGCCAAGAATCCCTAGCGGGATACAATGAGCAGTTCTTC